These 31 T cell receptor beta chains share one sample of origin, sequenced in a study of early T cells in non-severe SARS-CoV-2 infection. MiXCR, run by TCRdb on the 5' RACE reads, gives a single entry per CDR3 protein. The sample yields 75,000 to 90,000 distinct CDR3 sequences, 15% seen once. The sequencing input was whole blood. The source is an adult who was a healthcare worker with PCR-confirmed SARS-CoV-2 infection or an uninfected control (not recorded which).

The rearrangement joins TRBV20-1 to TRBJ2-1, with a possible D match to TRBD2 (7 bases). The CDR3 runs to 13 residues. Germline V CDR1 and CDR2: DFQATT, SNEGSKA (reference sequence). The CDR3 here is CSPIRGGGNEQFF. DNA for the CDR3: TGCAGCCCAATTAGGGGGGGAGGCAATGAGCAGTTCTTC.

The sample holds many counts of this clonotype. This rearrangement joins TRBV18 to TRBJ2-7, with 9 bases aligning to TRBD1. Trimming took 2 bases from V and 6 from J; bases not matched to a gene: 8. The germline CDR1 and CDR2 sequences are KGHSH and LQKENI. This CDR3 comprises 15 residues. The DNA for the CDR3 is TGTGCCAGCTCACCAAAGGGACAGGGCAGGGGCGAGCAGTACTTC. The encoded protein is CASSPKGQGRGEQYF.

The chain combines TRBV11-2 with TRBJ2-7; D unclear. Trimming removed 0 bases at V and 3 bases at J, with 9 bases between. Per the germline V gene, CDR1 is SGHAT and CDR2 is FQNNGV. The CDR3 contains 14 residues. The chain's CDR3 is CASSLEGSDYEQYF. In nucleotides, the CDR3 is TGTGCCAGCAGCTTAGAGGGCTCTGACTACGAGCAGTACTTC.

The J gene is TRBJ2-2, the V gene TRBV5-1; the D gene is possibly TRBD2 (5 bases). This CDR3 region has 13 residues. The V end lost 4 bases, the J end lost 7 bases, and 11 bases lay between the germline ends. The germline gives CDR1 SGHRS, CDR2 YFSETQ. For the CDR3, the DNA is TGCGCCAGCAGCGTAAAACTAGACGGGGAGCTGTTTTTT. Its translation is CASSVKLDGELFF.

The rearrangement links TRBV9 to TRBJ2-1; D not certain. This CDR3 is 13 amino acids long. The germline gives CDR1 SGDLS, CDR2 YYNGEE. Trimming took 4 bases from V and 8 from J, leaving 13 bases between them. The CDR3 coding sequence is TGTGCCAGCAGCCATGCCCCAATAGATGAGCAGTTCTTC. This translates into CASSHAPIDEQFF.

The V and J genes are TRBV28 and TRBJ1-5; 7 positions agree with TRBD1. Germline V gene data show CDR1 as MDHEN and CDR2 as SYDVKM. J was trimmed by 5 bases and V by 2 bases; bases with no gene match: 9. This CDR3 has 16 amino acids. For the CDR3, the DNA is TGTGCCAGCAGTTTAGTACCACAGGGGACGGATCAGCCCCAGCATTTT. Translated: CASSLVPQGTDQPQHF.

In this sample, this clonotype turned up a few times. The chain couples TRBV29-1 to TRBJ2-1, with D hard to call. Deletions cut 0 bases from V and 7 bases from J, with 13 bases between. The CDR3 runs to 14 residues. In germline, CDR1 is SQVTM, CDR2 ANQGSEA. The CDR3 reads CSVEDRNGENEQFF. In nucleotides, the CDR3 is TGCAGCGTTGAAGATCGAAATGGAGAGAATGAGCAGTTCTTC.

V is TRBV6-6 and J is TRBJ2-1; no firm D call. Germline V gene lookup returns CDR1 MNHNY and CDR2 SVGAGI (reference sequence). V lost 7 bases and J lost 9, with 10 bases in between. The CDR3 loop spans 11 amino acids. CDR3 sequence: CASTVGSEQFF. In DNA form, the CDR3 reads TGTGCCAGCACCGTCGGTAGTGAGCAGTTCTTC.

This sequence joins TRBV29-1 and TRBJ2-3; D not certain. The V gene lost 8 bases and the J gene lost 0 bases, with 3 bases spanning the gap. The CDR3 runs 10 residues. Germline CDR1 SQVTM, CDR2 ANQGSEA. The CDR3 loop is CSFSTDTQYF. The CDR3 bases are TGCAGCTTCAGCACAGATACGCAGTATTTT.

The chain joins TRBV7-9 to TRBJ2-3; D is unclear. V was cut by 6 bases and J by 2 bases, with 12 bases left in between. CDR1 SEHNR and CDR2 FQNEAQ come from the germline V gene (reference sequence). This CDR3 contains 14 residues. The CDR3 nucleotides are TGTGCCAGCAGTGGCCCAAATCCCACAGATACGCAGTATTTT. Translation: CASSGPNPTDTQYF.

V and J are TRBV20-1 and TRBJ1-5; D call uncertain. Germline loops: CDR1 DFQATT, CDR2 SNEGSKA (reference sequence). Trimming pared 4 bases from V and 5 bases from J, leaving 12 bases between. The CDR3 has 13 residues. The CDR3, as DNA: TGCAGTGCTAAGGTGCGGGCGGATCAGCCCCAGCATTTT. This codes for CSAKVRADQPQHF.

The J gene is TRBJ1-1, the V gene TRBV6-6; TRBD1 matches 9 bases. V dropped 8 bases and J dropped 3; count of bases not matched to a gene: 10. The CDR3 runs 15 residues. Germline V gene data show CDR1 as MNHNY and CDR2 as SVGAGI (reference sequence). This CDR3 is CASDSWGQGYTEAFF. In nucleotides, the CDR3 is TGTGCCAGCGATTCATGGGGACAGGGCTACACTGAAGCTTTCTTT.

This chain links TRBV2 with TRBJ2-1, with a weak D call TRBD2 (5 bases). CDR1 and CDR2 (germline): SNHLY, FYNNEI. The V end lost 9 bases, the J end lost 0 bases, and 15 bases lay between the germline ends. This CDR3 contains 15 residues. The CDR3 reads CASSPEAPSYNEQFF. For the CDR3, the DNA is TGTGCCAGTAGCCCGGAGGCCCCCTCCTACAATGAGCAGTTCTTC.

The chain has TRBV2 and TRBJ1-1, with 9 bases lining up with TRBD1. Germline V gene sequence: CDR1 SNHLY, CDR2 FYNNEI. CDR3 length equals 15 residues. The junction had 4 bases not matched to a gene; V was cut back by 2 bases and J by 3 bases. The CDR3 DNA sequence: TGTGCCAGCAGTGAACAACAGGGGGCGGACACTGAAGCTTTCTTT. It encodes CASSEQQGADTEAFF.

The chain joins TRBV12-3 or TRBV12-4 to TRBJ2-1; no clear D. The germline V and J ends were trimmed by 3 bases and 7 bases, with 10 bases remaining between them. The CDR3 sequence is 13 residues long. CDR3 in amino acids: CASSFLGINEQFF. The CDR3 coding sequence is TGTGCCAGCAGTTTCTTAGGTATAAATGAGCAGTTCTTC.

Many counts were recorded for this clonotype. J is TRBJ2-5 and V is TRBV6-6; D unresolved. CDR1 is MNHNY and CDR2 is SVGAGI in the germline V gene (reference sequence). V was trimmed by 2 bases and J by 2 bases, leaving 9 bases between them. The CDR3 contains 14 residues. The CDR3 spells CASSYNAEQETQYF. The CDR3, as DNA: TGTGCCAGCAGTTACAACGCAGAGCAAGAGACCCAGTACTTC.

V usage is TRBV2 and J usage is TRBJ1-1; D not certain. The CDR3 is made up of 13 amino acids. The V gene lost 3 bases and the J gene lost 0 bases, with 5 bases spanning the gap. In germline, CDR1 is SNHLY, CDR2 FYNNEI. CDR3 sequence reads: CASSDTVNTEAFF. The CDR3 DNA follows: TGTGCCAGCAGTGATACTGTGAACACTGAAGCTTTCTTT. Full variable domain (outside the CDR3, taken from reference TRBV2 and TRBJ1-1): EPEVTQTPSHQVTQMGQEVILRCVPISNHLYFYWYRQILGQKVEFLVSFYNNEISEKSEIFDDQFSVERPDGSNFTLKIRSTKLEDSAMYFCASSDTVNTEAFFGQGTRLTVV.

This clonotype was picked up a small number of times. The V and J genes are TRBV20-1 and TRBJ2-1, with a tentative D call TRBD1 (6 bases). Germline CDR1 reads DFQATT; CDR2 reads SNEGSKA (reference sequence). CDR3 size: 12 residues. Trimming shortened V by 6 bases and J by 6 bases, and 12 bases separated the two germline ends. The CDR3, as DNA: TGCAGTGCACATACACAGGGCAATGAGCAGTTCTTC. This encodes CSAHTQGNEQFF.

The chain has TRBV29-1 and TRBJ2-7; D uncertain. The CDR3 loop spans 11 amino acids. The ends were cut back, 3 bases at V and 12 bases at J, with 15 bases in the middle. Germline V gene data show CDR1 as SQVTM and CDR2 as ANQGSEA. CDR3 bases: TGCAGCGTTGAGAATTACCAGAAAACGTACTTC. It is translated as CSVENYQKTYF.

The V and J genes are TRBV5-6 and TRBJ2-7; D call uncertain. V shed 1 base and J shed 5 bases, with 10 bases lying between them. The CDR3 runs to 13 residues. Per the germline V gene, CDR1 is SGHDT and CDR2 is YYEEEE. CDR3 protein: CASSLSFDHEQYF. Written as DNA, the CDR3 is TGTGCCAGCAGCTTGTCCTTTGACCACGAGCAGTACTTC.

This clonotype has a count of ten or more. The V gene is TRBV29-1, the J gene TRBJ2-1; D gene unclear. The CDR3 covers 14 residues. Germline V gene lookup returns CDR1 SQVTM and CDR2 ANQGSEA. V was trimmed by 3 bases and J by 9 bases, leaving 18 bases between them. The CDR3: CSVDLGFTSGEQFF. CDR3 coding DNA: TGCAGCGTTGATTTGGGTTTTACGTCCGGTGAGCAGTTCTTC.

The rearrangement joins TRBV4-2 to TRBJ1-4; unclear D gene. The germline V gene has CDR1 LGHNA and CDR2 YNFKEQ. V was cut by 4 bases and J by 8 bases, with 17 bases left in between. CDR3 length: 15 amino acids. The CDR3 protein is CASSRIMGSEEKLFF. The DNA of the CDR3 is TGTGCCAGCAGCCGCATAATGGGCAGTGAGGAAAAACTGTTTTTT.

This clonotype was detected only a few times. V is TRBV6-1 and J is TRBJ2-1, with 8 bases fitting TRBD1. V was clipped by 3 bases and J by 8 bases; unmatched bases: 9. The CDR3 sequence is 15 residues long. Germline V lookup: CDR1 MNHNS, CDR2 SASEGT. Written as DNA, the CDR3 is TGTGCCAGCAGTGACCGGGACAGGAGGTACGATGAGCAGTTCTTC. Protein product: CASSDRDRRYDEQFF.

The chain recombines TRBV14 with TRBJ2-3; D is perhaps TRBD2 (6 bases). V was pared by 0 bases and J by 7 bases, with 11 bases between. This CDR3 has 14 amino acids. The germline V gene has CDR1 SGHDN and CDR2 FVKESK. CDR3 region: CASSQELALNTQYF. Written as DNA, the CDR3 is TGTGCCAGCAGCCAAGAGCTAGCGTTAAATACGCAGTATTTT.

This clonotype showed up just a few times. The CDR3 bases are TGTGCCTGGAGTATGACTAGCGTTAGGCAGTTCTTC. This translates into CAWSMTSVRQFF. The chain is built from TRBV30 and TRBJ2-1, with 8 bases matching TRBD2. J was trimmed by 12 bases and V by 2 bases; bases with no gene match: 6. Germline-derived CDR1 and CDR2 are GTSNPN and SVGIG (reference sequence). The CDR3 loop spans 12 amino acids.

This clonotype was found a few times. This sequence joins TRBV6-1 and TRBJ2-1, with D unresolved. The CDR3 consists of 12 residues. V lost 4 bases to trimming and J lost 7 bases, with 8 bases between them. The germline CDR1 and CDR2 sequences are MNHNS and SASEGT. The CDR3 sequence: CASSVGWNEQFF. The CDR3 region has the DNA TGTGCCAGCAGTGTTGGCTGGAATGAGCAGTTCTTC.

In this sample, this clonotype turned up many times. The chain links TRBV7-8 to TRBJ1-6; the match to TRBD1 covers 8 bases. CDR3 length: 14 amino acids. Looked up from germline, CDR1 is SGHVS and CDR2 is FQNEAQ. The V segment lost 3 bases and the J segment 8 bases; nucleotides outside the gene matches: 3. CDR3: CASSFDRGYSPLHF. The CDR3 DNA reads TGTGCCAGCAGCTTCGACAGGGGATATTCACCCCTCCACTTT.

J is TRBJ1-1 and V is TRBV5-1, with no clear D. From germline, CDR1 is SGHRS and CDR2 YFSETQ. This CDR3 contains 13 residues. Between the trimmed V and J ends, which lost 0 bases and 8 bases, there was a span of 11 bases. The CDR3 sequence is CASSLGTVGEAFF. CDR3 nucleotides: TGCGCCAGCAGCTTGGGGACGGTAGGGGAAGCTTTCTTT.

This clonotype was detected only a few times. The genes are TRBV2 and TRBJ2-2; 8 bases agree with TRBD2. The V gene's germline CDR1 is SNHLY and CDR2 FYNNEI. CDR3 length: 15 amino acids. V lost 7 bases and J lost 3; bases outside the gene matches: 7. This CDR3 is CASKLAGGDTGELFF. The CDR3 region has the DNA TGTGCCAGCAAGTTGGCGGGAGGCGACACCGGGGAGCTGTTTTTT. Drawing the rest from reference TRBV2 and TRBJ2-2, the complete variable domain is EPEVTQTPSHQVTQMGQEVILRCVPISNHLYFYWYRQILGQKVEFLVSFYNNEISEKSEIFDDQFSVERPDGSNFTLKIRSTKLEDSAMYFCASKLAGGDTGELFFGEGSRLTVL.

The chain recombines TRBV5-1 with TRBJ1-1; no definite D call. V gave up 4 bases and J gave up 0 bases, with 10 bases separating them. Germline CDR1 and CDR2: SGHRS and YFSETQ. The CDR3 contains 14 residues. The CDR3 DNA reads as TGCGCCAGCAGCACATCATGGATGAACACTGAAGCTTTCTTT. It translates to CASSTSWMNTEAFF.

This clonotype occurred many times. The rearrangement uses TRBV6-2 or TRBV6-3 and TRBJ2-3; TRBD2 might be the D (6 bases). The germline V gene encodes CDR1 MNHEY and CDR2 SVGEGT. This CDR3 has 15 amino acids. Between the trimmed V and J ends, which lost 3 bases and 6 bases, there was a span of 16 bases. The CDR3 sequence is CASSYSGSGFDTQYF. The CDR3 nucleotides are TGTGCCAGCAGTTATTCCGGGAGTGGCTTCGATACGCAGTATTTT.